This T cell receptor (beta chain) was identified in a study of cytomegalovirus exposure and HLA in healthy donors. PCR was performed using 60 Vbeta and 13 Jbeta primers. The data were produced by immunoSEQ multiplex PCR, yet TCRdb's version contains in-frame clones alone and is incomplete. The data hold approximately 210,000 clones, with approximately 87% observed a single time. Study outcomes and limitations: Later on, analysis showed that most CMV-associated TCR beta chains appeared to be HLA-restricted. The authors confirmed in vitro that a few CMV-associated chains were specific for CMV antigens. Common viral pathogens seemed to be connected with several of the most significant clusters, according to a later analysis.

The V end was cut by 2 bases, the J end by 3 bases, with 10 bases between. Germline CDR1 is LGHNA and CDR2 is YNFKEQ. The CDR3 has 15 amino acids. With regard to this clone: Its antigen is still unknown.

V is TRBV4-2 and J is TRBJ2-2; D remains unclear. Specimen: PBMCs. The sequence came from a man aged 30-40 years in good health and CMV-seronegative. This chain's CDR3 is CASSQSGSDTGELFF. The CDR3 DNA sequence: TGTGCCAGCAGCCAATCAGGATCGGACACCGGGGAGCTGTTTTTT.